This T cell receptor (beta chain) stems from a study of blood T cells in healthy people across ages. Looking at the study overall: Through template switching, about one barcoded beta molecule was captured per two T cells, as measured in model experiments.

The second PCR ran roughly 7 to 12 cycles with a sample-barcoded 5' primer and J-beta primers. TCRdb reanalysed the 5' RACE reads using MiXCR and keeps one entry per CDR3 protein. In the table there are about 640,000 distinct CDR3 sequences, under 70% of which are singletons. The V gene's germline CDR1 is SGHTA and CDR2 FQGNSA. J was trimmed by 9 bases and V by 2 bases; bases with no gene match: 5. The CDR3 extends over 14 amino acids. The chain joins TRBV7-2 to TRBJ2-1, with 9 bases matching TRBD2. The TCR sequence derives from a man in his sixties in good health. Sequences were obtained from blood. CDR3 sequence (DNA): TGTGCCAGCAGCTTATTGCTAGCGGGAATTGAGCAGTTCTTC. Its translation: CASSLLLAGIEQFF.